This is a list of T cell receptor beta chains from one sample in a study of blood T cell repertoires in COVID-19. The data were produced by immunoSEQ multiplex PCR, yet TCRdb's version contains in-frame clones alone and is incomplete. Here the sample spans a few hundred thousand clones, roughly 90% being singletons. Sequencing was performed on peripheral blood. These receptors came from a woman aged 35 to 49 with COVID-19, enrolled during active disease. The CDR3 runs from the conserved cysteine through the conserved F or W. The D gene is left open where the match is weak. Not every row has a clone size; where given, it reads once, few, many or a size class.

cdr3_nt: TGTGCCAGCAGTTTATCTTACAGGGGATTAAGCTCCTACGAGCAGTACTTC; cdr3_aa: CASSLSYRGLSSYEQYF; j_call: TRBJ2-7; v_call: TRBV27; clone_size: NA; d_call: TRBD1
cdr3_nt: TGTGCCAGAAGCGGGAGGGACACCCCCTACGAGCAGTACTTC; cdr3_aa: CARSGRDTPYEQYF; j_call: TRBJ2-7; v_call: TRBV5-3; clone_size: NA; d_call: NA
cdr3_nt: TGTGCCAGCAGCCATTTTGGACAGCGCTTAAATGAAAAACTGTTTTTT; cdr3_aa: CASSHFGQRLNEKLFF; j_call: TRBJ1-4; v_call: TRBV14; clone_size: NA; d_call: NA
cdr3_nt: TGTGCCAGCAGGGGGACAGGGGATTACGAAAAACTGTTTTTT; cdr3_aa: CASRGTGDYEKLFF; j_call: TRBJ1-4; v_call: TRBV27; clone_size: NA; d_call: TRBD1
cdr3_nt: TGTGCCAGCAGCTCCAAAACAGGGGGCCTATACGAGCAGTACTTC; cdr3_aa: CASSSKTGGLYEQYF; j_call: TRBJ2-7; v_call: TRBV7-9; clone_size: NA; d_call: TRBD1
cdr3_nt: TGTGCCTGGTCGCGGGGGAATTTGTACACTGAAGCTTTCTTT; cdr3_aa: CAWSRGNLYTEAFF; j_call: TRBJ1-1; v_call: TRBV30; clone_size: NA; d_call: NA
cdr3_nt: TGTGCCAGCAGCTCCGGGACTAGCGGGGTGGGCCAAGAGACCCAGTACTTC; cdr3_aa: CASSSGTSGVGQETQYF; j_call: TRBJ2-5; v_call: TRBV5-4; clone_size: NA; d_call: TRBD2
cdr3_nt: TGTGCCAGCAGCTTATCAGGGTTCTATGGCTACACCTTC; cdr3_aa: CASSLSGFYGYTF; j_call: TRBJ1-2; v_call: TRBV7-2; clone_size: NA; d_call: NA
cdr3_nt: TGTGCCAGCAGTTACTCGGCAGGTACCTACGAGCAGTACTTC; cdr3_aa: CASSYSAGTYEQYF; j_call: TRBJ2-7; v_call: TRBV6-6; clone_size: NA; d_call: NA
cdr3_nt: TGTGCCAGCAGCTTATCAGCGGGAGAGTACAATGAGCAGTTCTTC; cdr3_aa: CASSLSAGEYNEQFF; j_call: TRBJ2-1; v_call: TRBV7-9; clone_size: NA; d_call: TRBD2
cdr3_nt: TGTGCCTGGAGAAGTGGTCAGGGCGAGCAGTACTTC; cdr3_aa: CAWRSGQGEQYF; j_call: TRBJ2-7; v_call: TRBV30; clone_size: few; d_call: NA
cdr3_nt: TGTGCCAGCAGCTTAGATGTTACTCGACTAGGTGAGCAGTTCTTC; cdr3_aa: CASSLDVTRLGEQFF; j_call: TRBJ2-1; v_call: TRBV7-2; clone_size: once; d_call: NA
cdr3_nt: TGCGCCAGCAGTCTGGACAGGCAGCTCCTTGGAAACACCATATATTTT; cdr3_aa: CASSLDRQLLGNTIYF; j_call: TRBJ1-3; v_call: TRBV4-3; clone_size: once; d_call: TRBD1
cdr3_nt: TGTGCCAGCAGCCTAGCGGGAGGGAACACCGGGGAGCTGTTTTTT; cdr3_aa: CASSLAGGNTGELFF; j_call: TRBJ2-2; v_call: TRBV7-3; clone_size: NA; d_call: TRBD2
cdr3_nt: TGTGCCAGTAGTATAGATCTGAGGAGGGTGGAGACCCAGTACTTC; cdr3_aa: CASSIDLRRVETQYF; j_call: TRBJ2-5; v_call: TRBV19; clone_size: NA; d_call: NA
cdr3_nt: TGTGCCAGCACCCTAGAGGGGACAGGCACACGGACGGCAAAGTACAATGAGCAGTTCTTC; cdr3_aa: CASTLEGTGTRTAKYNEQFF; j_call: TRBJ2-1; v_call: TRBV7-9; clone_size: NA; d_call: TRBD1
cdr3_nt: TGTGCCAGCAGCTTTTCACAGGGAAGAGATTCACCCCTCCACTTT; cdr3_aa: CASSFSQGRDSPLHF; j_call: TRBJ1-6; v_call: TRBV7-2; clone_size: NA; d_call: NA
cdr3_nt: TGTGCCACCAGTACGGGGGTGGGCTACACCTTC; cdr3_aa: CATSTGVGYTF; j_call: TRBJ1-2; v_call: TRBV24-1; clone_size: NA; d_call: NA
cdr3_nt: TGCGCCAGCAGCTTGGAACTTTACCACAGGGAAACCGGGGAGCTGTTTTTT; cdr3_aa: CASSLELYHRETGELFF; j_call: TRBJ2-2; v_call: TRBV5-1; clone_size: NA; d_call: NA
cdr3_nt: TGTGCCAGCAGCCGCGGGACAGTTGCCTACAATGAGCAGTTCTTC; cdr3_aa: CASSRGTVAYNEQFF; j_call: TRBJ2-1; v_call: TRBV4-2; clone_size: NA; d_call: NA
cdr3_nt: TGTGCCAGCAGTGGACAGGGAGCAACTAATGAAAAACTGTTTTTT; cdr3_aa: CASSGQGATNEKLFF; j_call: TRBJ1-4; v_call: TRBV2; clone_size: NA; d_call: TRBD1
cdr3_nt: TGTGCCAGCAGTATACAGGAGAGGAGTGAAAAACTGTTTTTT; cdr3_aa: CASSIQERSEKLFF; j_call: TRBJ1-4; v_call: TRBV6-5; clone_size: NA; d_call: NA
cdr3_nt: TGTGCCAGCCACAGACAGGGAAGCTCGAACACTGAAGCTTTCTTT; cdr3_aa: CASHRQGSSNTEAFF; j_call: TRBJ1-1; v_call: TRBV7-9; clone_size: NA; d_call: TRBD1
cdr3_nt: TGTGCCAGCAGCCCTTCCGGAGGGGCCTCCTACGAGCAGTACTTC; cdr3_aa: CASSPSGGASYEQYF; j_call: TRBJ2-7; v_call: TRBV9; clone_size: NA; d_call: NA
cdr3_nt: TGCGCCAGCAGCCCTAGAGGGGGCGGGAACACTGAAGCTTTCTTT; cdr3_aa: CASSPRGGGNTEAFF; j_call: TRBJ1-1; v_call: TRBV4-3; clone_size: NA; d_call: TRBD1
cdr3_nt: TGTGCCAGCAGCGTCGGGACAGGGGGAAATCAGCCCCAGCATTTT; cdr3_aa: CASSVGTGGNQPQHF; j_call: TRBJ1-5; v_call: TRBV5-6; clone_size: once; d_call: TRBD1
cdr3_nt: TGTGCCAGCAGCTTAGGCCCGGGTGGGAGCAATCAGCCCCAGCATTTT; cdr3_aa: CASSLGPGGSNQPQHF; j_call: TRBJ1-5; v_call: TRBV7-8; clone_size: NA; d_call: NA
cdr3_nt: TGTGCCAGTAATGTAAACAGGGGAGCGGTTGGAAACACCATATATTTT; cdr3_aa: CASNVNRGAVGNTIYF; j_call: TRBJ1-3; v_call: TRBV19; clone_size: NA; d_call: TRBD1
cdr3_nt: TGCAGTGCTAGTACCCAGGGGGTGCTTCTTAATGAAAAACTGTTTTTT; cdr3_aa: CSASTQGVLLNEKLFF; j_call: TRBJ1-4; v_call: TRBV20-1; clone_size: NA; d_call: TRBD1
cdr3_nt: TGTGCCAGCACCCAACCGGGACTTGGGGCACAAGACCTCTATGGCTACACCTTC; cdr3_aa: CASTQPGLGAQDLYGYTF; j_call: TRBJ1-2; v_call: TRBV7-2; clone_size: NA; d_call: NA
cdr3_nt: TGCGCCAGCTCAGGGAATCGCCACGAGCAGTACTTC; cdr3_aa: CASSGNRHEQYF; j_call: TRBJ2-7; v_call: TRBV4-1; clone_size: NA; d_call: NA
cdr3_nt: TGTGCCACCACGGAGGATAACTATGGCTACACCTTC; cdr3_aa: CATTEDNYGYTF; j_call: TRBJ1-2; v_call: TRBV28; clone_size: NA; d_call: NA
cdr3_nt: TGTGCCAGCAGCCCCGGTTGGGGGGACTGGGCGTACTTC; cdr3_aa: CASSPGWGDWAYF; j_call: TRBJ2-4; v_call: TRBV7-9; clone_size: NA; d_call: NA
cdr3_nt: TGTGCCAGCACTCTCTCTAGCGGGTCGTCCTACGAGCAGTACTTC; cdr3_aa: CASTLSSGSSYEQYF; j_call: TRBJ2-7; v_call: TRBV7-8; clone_size: NA; d_call: TRBD2
cdr3_nt: TGTGCCAGCAGCTCGCAGGGTACCGACACTGAAGCTTTCTTT; cdr3_aa: CASSSQGTDTEAFF; j_call: TRBJ1-1; v_call: TRBV7-9; clone_size: NA; d_call: NA
cdr3_nt: TGTGCCAGCAGTTATCTTGGGGGAGGGGTGAAGACTGAAGCTTTCTTT; cdr3_aa: CASSYLGGGVKTEAFF; j_call: TRBJ1-1; v_call: TRBV28; clone_size: NA; d_call: NA
cdr3_nt: TGCGCCAGCAGCCAATATATAGCGCTTAGCACAGATACGCAGTATTTT; cdr3_aa: CASSQYIALSTDTQYF; j_call: TRBJ2-3; v_call: TRBV5-1; clone_size: NA; d_call: NA
cdr3_nt: TGTGCCAGCAGTTACTATGCCGCCGGGACAGTAATCAGCAATCAGCCCCAGCATTTT; cdr3_aa: CASSYYAAGTVISNQPQHF; j_call: TRBJ1-5; v_call: TRBV6-2/TRBV6-3; clone_size: NA; d_call: TRBD1
cdr3_nt: TGTGCCAGCAGGCCTCGGGGGACTAGCGCCACTCCGCAGTACTTC; cdr3_aa: CASRPRGTSATPQYF; j_call: TRBJ2-7; v_call: TRBV27; clone_size: NA; d_call: TRBD2
cdr3_nt: TGTGCCAGCAGCGTTCAGGTGGGGCCTTTACGATACAATGAGCAGTTCTTC; cdr3_aa: CASSVQVGPLRYNEQFF; j_call: TRBJ2-1; v_call: TRBV7-2; clone_size: NA; d_call: NA
cdr3_nt: TGTGCCAGCTCACCAAGCGCCCAGGGGGCGAGCTCCTACAATGAGCAGTTCTTC; cdr3_aa: CASSPSAQGASSYNEQFF; j_call: TRBJ2-1; v_call: TRBV18; clone_size: NA; d_call: TRBD1
cdr3_nt: TGTGCCAGCACCCTAGGAGGGGCCCCCTATAATTCACCCCTCCACTTT; cdr3_aa: CASTLGGAPYNSPLHF; j_call: TRBJ1-6; v_call: TRBV2; clone_size: NA; d_call: NA
cdr3_nt: TGTGCCAGCAGCCAAGACGCGGCCGAGGGAGTCTATGGCTACACCTTC; cdr3_aa: CASSQDAAEGVYGYTF; j_call: TRBJ1-2; v_call: TRBV4-2; clone_size: NA; d_call: NA
cdr3_nt: TGTGCCAGCAATGCAGGGGGCGGTTCCACTGAAGCTTTCTTT; cdr3_aa: CASNAGGGSTEAFF; j_call: TRBJ1-1; v_call: TRBV6-5; clone_size: NA; d_call: TRBD1
cdr3_nt: TGTGCCAGCAGTGAGGAAACAGGGGGCTACAATGAGCAGTTCTTC; cdr3_aa: CASSEETGGYNEQFF; j_call: TRBJ2-1; v_call: TRBV6-4; clone_size: NA; d_call: TRBD1
cdr3_nt: TGTGCCAGCAGTTACACTAACCAGGGGGCGGGGGACATTCAGTACTTC; cdr3_aa: CASSYTNQGAGDIQYF; j_call: TRBJ2-4; v_call: TRBV6-5; clone_size: NA; d_call: NA
cdr3_nt: TGTGCCACCAGCAGAGATCGGTACGAGCAGTACTTC; cdr3_aa: CATSRDRYEQYF; j_call: TRBJ2-7; v_call: TRBV15; clone_size: NA; d_call: NA
cdr3_nt: TGTGCTAGTGGTTTGTCAACAGGGGCAACAACCTACGAGCAGTACTTC; cdr3_aa: CASGLSTGATTYEQYF; j_call: TRBJ2-7; v_call: TRBV12-5; clone_size: NA; d_call: TRBD1
cdr3_nt: TGTGCCAGCAGAAGTTTGGGAGGCACTGAAGCTTTCTTT; cdr3_aa: CASRSLGGTEAFF; j_call: TRBJ1-1; v_call: TRBV7-9; clone_size: NA; d_call: NA
cdr3_nt: TGTGCCAGCAGTTACTCAGGGGCAGGAAACACCATATATTTT; cdr3_aa: CASSYSGAGNTIYF; j_call: TRBJ1-3; v_call: TRBV6-6; clone_size: NA; d_call: NA
cdr3_nt: TGCGCCAGCAGCCGAGGATCGACAGCTACCTACGAGCAGTACTTC; cdr3_aa: CASSRGSTATYEQYF; j_call: TRBJ2-7; v_call: TRBV5-1; clone_size: NA; d_call: NA
cdr3_nt: TGTGCCAGCAGCTTACAGGGGGCTTACGGAAACACCATATATTTT; cdr3_aa: CASSLQGAYGNTIYF; j_call: TRBJ1-3; v_call: TRBV7-2; clone_size: NA; d_call: TRBD1
cdr3_nt: TGCGCCAGCAGCTCTGGACAGGGATTAGAAAAACTGTTTTTT; cdr3_aa: CASSSGQGLEKLFF; j_call: TRBJ1-4; v_call: TRBV5-1; clone_size: NA; d_call: TRBD1
cdr3_nt: TGCGCCAGCAGCCGCCGACTAGCGGGGGCTCGGGGCGAAGCCAAAAACATTCAGTACTTC; cdr3_aa: CASSRRLAGARGEAKNIQYF; j_call: TRBJ2-4; v_call: TRBV4-3; clone_size: NA; d_call: TRBD2
cdr3_nt: TGCAGCGGCGGGGGACATGGGGGGGAGACCCAGTACTTC; cdr3_aa: CSGGGHGGETQYF; j_call: TRBJ2-5; v_call: TRBV29-1; clone_size: NA; d_call: NA
cdr3_nt: TGTGCCAGCAGCCCACTGGCAGGGGGCAAGAACACCGGGGAGCTGTTTTTT; cdr3_aa: CASSPLAGGKNTGELFF; j_call: TRBJ2-2; v_call: TRBV7-9; clone_size: NA; d_call: TRBD1
cdr3_nt: TGTGCCAGTAGTCCGGGACAGGGACTTGCCGGGGCCAACGTCCTGACTTTC; cdr3_aa: CASSPGQGLAGANVLTF; j_call: TRBJ2-6; v_call: TRBV19; clone_size: NA; d_call: TRBD1
cdr3_nt: TGTGCCAGCACTGACAGGGCGGGCTATGGCTACACCTTC; cdr3_aa: CASTDRAGYGYTF; j_call: TRBJ1-2; v_call: TRBV28; clone_size: once; d_call: TRBD1
cdr3_nt: TGTGCCAGCAGCCCTCTAGAGGCGCCGGGGAGAGGCTACACCTTC; cdr3_aa: CASSPLEAPGRGYTF; j_call: TRBJ1-2; v_call: TRBV7-2; clone_size: NA; d_call: NA
cdr3_nt: TGTGCCAGCAGCCCGCTGAACGACAGGGGTTTAAGGACTGAAGCTTTCTTT; cdr3_aa: CASSPLNDRGLRTEAFF; j_call: TRBJ1-1; v_call: TRBV5-6; clone_size: NA; d_call: TRBD1